This TCR beta chain was identified in a study of T-cell memory formation after mild COVID-19. Study context: TCR clusters mostly belonged to single donors.

This clonotype was observed a handful of times. Its antigen remains unknown. TCRdb reprocessed the 5' RACE reads with MiXCR, giving one entry per CDR3 protein. Among hundreds of thousands of distinct CDR3 sequences listed, roughly an eighth were seen once. There are 14 residues in the CDR3. Germline CDR1 SGHTA, CDR2 FQGNSA. V lost 1 base to trimming and J lost 5 bases, with 11 bases between them. Study conclusions and caveats: CD4+ contracting clones were found mainly in CM and EM, and CD8+ ones in EMRA.

The sequenced sample consisted of PBMCs or a T cell subset sorted from them (not recorded which). The chain combines TRBV7-2 with TRBJ2-5; the D is unclear. This sequence originates from a man aged 18-30 years who had mild COVID-19 (a few samples of this study predate the infection). Cell type and time point are not known. The CDR3 reads CASSLEIELETQYF. CDR3 DNA: TGTGCCAGCAGCTTAGAGATCGAGTTGGAGACCCAGTACTTC.